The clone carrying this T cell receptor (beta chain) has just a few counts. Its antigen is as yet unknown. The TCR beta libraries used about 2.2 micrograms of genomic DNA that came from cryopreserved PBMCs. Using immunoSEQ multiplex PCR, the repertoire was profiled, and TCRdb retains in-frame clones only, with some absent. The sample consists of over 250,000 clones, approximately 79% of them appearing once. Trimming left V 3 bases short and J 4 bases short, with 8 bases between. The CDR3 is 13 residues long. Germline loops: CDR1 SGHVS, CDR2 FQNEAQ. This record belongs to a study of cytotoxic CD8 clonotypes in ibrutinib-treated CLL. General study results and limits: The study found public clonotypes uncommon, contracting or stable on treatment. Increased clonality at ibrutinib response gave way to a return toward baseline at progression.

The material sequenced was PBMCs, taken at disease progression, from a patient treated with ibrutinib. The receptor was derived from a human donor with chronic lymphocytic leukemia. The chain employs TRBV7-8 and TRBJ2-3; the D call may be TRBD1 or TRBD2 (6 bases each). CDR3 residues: CASSLEGADTQYF. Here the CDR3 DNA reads TGTGCCAGCAGCTTGGAGGGGGCAGATACGCAGTATTTT. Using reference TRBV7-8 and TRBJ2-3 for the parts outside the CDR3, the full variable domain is GAGVSQSPRYKVAKRGQDVALRCDPISGHVSLFWYQQALGQGPEFLTYFQNEAQLDKSGLPSDRFFAERPEGSVSTLKIQRTQQEDSAVYLCASSLEGADTQYFGPGTRLTVL.